This entry lists 10 T cell receptor beta chains sequenced from one sample in a study of shared clonotypes between healthy human individuals. Clones were sequenced by immunoSEQ multiplex PCR, and TCRdb holds only the in-frame ones, with some missing. The data contain around 2.3 million clones, approximately 96% of them singletons. Input material: naive CD4+ T cells sorted from blood. Sample subset: CD45RA+ positively selected. These receptors were taken from a man younger than 35 in good health.

The sample holds one count of this clone. For the CDR3, the DNA is TGTGCCAGCAGCCAAGAACGGACAGGGGGCAGGGTTTTCTTT. Translated: CASSQERTGGRVFF. The V and J genes are TRBV14 and TRBJ1-1; 11 bases line up with TRBD1. V shed 0 bases and J 13 bases; nucleotides not matched to a gene: 7. Germline V lookup: CDR1 SGHDN, CDR2 FVKESK. This CDR3 has 14 residues.

The chain employs TRBV6-6 and TRBJ1-4; D may be TRBD1 (6 bases). The CDR3 is made up of 15 amino acids. Trimming pared 2 bases from V and 5 bases from J, leaving 12 bases between. Germline V CDR1 and CDR2: MNHNY, SVGAGI (reference sequence). CDR3 protein: CASSYVAQGNEKLFF. CDR3 nucleotide sequence: TGTGCCAGCAGTTACGTAGCACAGGGAAATGAAAAACTGTTTTTT.

The chain combines TRBV18 with TRBJ1-2; 8 bases agree with TRBD1. Germline assignment: CDR1 KGHSH and CDR2 LQKENI. There are 15 residues in the CDR3. The J segment lost 1 base and the V segment lost 3 bases, leaving 4 bases of the junction unmatched. CDR3 bases: TGTGCCAGCTCACCTCAACAGGGGGTTAACTATGGCTACACCTTC. This sequence encodes CASSPQQGVNYGYTF.

On this clone itself: This CDR3 is also generated by other DNA sequences in the sample. The chain is built from TRBV2 and TRBJ2-7; 7 bases line up with TRBD1. The ends lost 5 bases at V and 0 bases at J; junction bases unmatched: 1. Germline V CDR1 and CDR2: SNHLY, FYNNEI. This CDR3 spans 13 amino acids. The CDR3 is CASSRDSSYEQYF. CDR3 DNA: TGTGCCAGCAGTCGGGACAGCTCCTACGAGCAGTACTTC.

This sequence joins TRBV11-3 and TRBJ2-1; weak D call: TRBD2 (6 bases). Trimming cost V 5 bases and J 8 bases, with 19 bases left between them. The V gene's germline CDR1 is SGHNT and CDR2 YENEEA. This CDR3 has 15 amino acids. CDR3 coding DNA: TGTGCCAGCAGCAAAGAGGGCCTTCCGGGGGATGAGCAGTTCTTC. Its translation: CASSKEGLPGDEQFF.

The V call is TRBV7-6, the J call TRBJ1-3; D remains ambiguous. CDR3 length: 15 amino acids. The V end was cut by 1 base, the J end by 0 bases, with 7 bases between. CDR1 SGHVS and CDR2 FNYEAQ come from the germline V gene. The CDR3 DNA follows: TGTGCCAGCAGCTTAGGAAGATCCTCTGGAAACACCATATATTTT. It yields the protein CASSLGRSSGNTIYF.

The chain recombines TRBV25-1 with TRBJ1-4, with a possible D match to TRBD1 (6 bases). Germline V gene lookup returns CDR1 MGHDK and CDR2 SYGVNS. The CDR3 has 13 residues. The V end lost 9 bases, the J end lost 7 bases, and 15 bases lay between the germline ends. CDR3 amino acids: CASTGPRSEKLFF. As DNA, the CDR3 is TGTGCCAGTACAGGGCCGCGAAGTGAAAAACTGTTTTTT.

This chain joins TRBV5-1 and TRBJ1-4; D gene unclear. In germline, CDR1 is SGHRS, CDR2 YFSETQ. V was pared by 0 bases and J by 0 bases, with 9 bases between. The CDR3 is made up of 16 amino acids. CDR3 DNA sequence: TGCGCCAGCAGCTTGGAGATTTTTGCAACTAATGAAAAACTGTTTTTT. Its translation: CASSLEIFATNEKLFF.

On this clone itself: Other DNA sequences in the same sample also yield this CDR3. The V gene is TRBV30, the J gene TRBJ1-5; possible D gene TRBD1, 5 bases. The CDR3 has 14 amino acids. Germline CDR1 reads GTSNPN; CDR2 reads SVGIG (reference sequence). Trimming left V 1 base short and J 4 bases short, with 11 bases between. As DNA, the CDR3 is TGTGCCTGGAGTGCGGGGACGGTTAATCAGCCCCAGCATTTT. It codes for CAWSAGTVNQPQHF.

This chain's CDR3 is CSAIRATEAFF. CDR3 coding DNA: TGCAGTGCTATCCGGGCCACTGAAGCTTTCTTT. The chain has TRBV20-1 and TRBJ1-1, with D unresolved. Trimming took 4 bases from V and 4 from J, leaving 7 bases between them. Germline values: CDR1 DFQATT, CDR2 SNEGSKA (reference sequence). This CDR3 has 11 residues.